Below, 31 T cell receptor beta chains from the same sample are listed, as sequenced in a study of control samples from healthy donors and cancer patients. The assay was immunoSEQ multiplex PCR, and TCRdb's table has in-frame clones only and misses some. Here the sample spans some 130,000 clones, 75% to 95% being singletons. The sequenced sample was blood. Receptor source: a man aged 18 to 29 in good health.

The chain employs TRBV5-4 and TRBJ1-2, with a tentative D call TRBD1 (6 bases). From germline, CDR1 is SGHNT and CDR2 YYREEE (reference sequence). V dropped 0 bases and J dropped 5 bases, with 23 bases sitting between them. CDR3 length: 18 residues. The CDR3 DNA reads as TGTGCCAGCAGCTTGGTTACGGGCACAAGGGGGATTGGGTATGGCTACACCTTC. It specifies CASSLVTGTRGIGYGYTF.

This clone was seen once. The chain employs TRBV24-1 and TRBJ2-5, with a tentative D call TRBD1 (5 bases). The germline V gene encodes CDR1 KGHDR and CDR2 SFDVKD. There are 15 residues in the CDR3. V dropped 5 bases and J dropped 5 bases, with 17 bases sitting between them. CDR3 residues: CATSAATDILETQYF. In DNA, the CDR3 is TGTGCCACCAGTGCCGCAACGGACATCTTGGAGACCCAGTACTTC.

The rearrangement joins TRBV7-8 to TRBJ2-5; tentatively, D is TRBD1 (6 bases). The V end was cut by 2 bases, the J end by 0 bases, with 13 bases between. The V gene's germline CDR1 is SGHVS and CDR2 FQNEAQ. The CDR3 runs 16 residues. CDR3 nucleotide sequence: TGTGCCAGCAGCTTACTCGGGACACTGTACCAAGAGACCCAGTACTTC. This encodes CASSLLGTLYQETQYF. The entire variable domain, with the rest obtained from reference TRBV7-8 and TRBJ2-5, is as follows: GAGVSQSPRYKVAKRGQDVALRCDPISGHVSLFWYQQALGQGPEFLTYFQNEAQLDKSGLPSDRFFAERPEGSVSTLKIQRTQQEDSAVYLCASSLLGTLYQETQYFGPGTRLLVL.

The chain has TRBV24-1 and TRBJ1-3, with a tentative D call TRBD1 (6 bases). V was cut by 2 bases and J by 1 base, with 8 bases left in between. The CDR3 sequence is 15 residues long. Germline V gives CDR1 KGHDR, CDR2 SFDVKD. The CDR3 coding sequence is TGTGCCACCAGTGATTCTACAGGGTCTGGAAACACCATATATTTT. It is translated as CATSDSTGSGNTIYF.

The chain has TRBV7-2 and TRBJ2-2; D is perhaps TRBD1 or TRBD2 (5 bases each). The CDR3 length is 16 residues. CDR1 is SGHTA, CDR2 FQGNSA, per germline. Deletions cut 1 base from V and 0 bases from J, with 9 bases between. The DNA of the CDR3 is TGTGCCAGCAGCTTAGTTGGGACCGCGAACACCGGGGAGCTGTTTTTT. This translates into CASSLVGTANTGELFF.

This chain connects TRBV11-2 to TRBJ2-3; 7 bases are shared with TRBD2. After removal of 5 bases from V and 2 bases from J, the junction contained 10 bases not matched to a gene. Germline loops: CDR1 SGHAT, CDR2 FQNNGV. The CDR3 extends over 16 amino acids. The CDR3 here is CASSKVGGWDTDTQYF. CDR3 in DNA: TGTGCCAGCAGCAAAGTGGGAGGGTGGGACACAGATACGCAGTATTTT. Full variable domain (outside the CDR3, taken from reference TRBV11-2 and TRBJ2-3): EAGVAQSPRYKIIEKRQSVAFWCNPISGHATLYWYQQILGQGPKLLIQFQNNGVVDDSQLPKDRFSAERLKGVDSTLKIQPAKLEDSAVYLCASSKVGGWDTDTQYFGPGTRLTVL.

The chain combines TRBV18 with TRBJ2-1; possible D gene TRBD1, 6 bases. Germline values: CDR1 KGHSH, CDR2 LQKENI. The CDR3 runs 13 residues. The ends were cut back, 5 bases at V and 7 bases at J, with 12 bases in the middle. The CDR3 nucleotides are TGTGCCAGCTCAGTCGGGACAACTAATGAGCAGTTCTTC. It specifies CASSVGTTNEQFF.

This chain uses TRBV5-6 with TRBJ2-7, with 8 positions matching TRBD1. Germline loops: CDR1 SGHDT, CDR2 YYEEEE. This CDR3 spans 15 amino acids. Trimming cost V 0 bases and J 5 bases; bases outside gene matches: 7. CDR3 bases: TGTGCCAGCAGCTTGGGTGGACAGGGAACTGACGAGCAGTACTTC. Its protein product is CASSLGGQGTDEQYF.

The chain uses TRBV6-6 and TRBJ2-1; 8 bases map to TRBD1. This CDR3 contains 14 residues. CDR1 and CDR2 (germline): MNHNY, SVGAGI (reference sequence). V shed 6 bases, J shed 6 bases, and the junction held 7 bases outside the gene matches. In nucleotides, the CDR3 is TGTGCCAGCAGCCGGGACAGGCAGGGCAATGAGCAGTTCTTC. Translating it yields CASSRDRQGNEQFF.

The chain recombines TRBV28 with TRBJ2-2, with D tentatively TRBD1 (6 bases). Germline loops: CDR1 MDHEN, CDR2 SYDVKM. The CDR3 covers 17 residues. V lost 1 base and J lost 3, with 15 bases in between. The CDR3 bases are TGTGCCAGCAGTTTATCTCGTCGGACAGCGGACACCGGGGAGCTGTTTTTT. Translating gives CASSLSRRTADTGELFF.

V and J are TRBV6-5 and TRBJ1-2; D unresolved. Germline assignment: CDR1 MNHEY and CDR2 SVGAGI. This CDR3 is 14 amino acids long. V was trimmed by 4 bases and J by 1 base, leaving 10 bases between them. CDR3 amino acids: CASSFLSFNYGYTF. The CDR3 nucleotides are TGTGCCAGCAGTTTTTTGTCGTTTAACTATGGCTACACCTTC.

The V and J genes are TRBV6-2 or TRBV6-3 and TRBJ2-2; D possibly corresponds to TRBD2 (5 bases). The V gene's germline CDR1 is MNHEY and CDR2 SVGEGT. The CDR3 sequence is 16 residues long. The V end lost 5 bases, the J end lost 7 bases, and 20 bases lay between the germline ends. In DNA, the CDR3 is TGTGCCAGCAGTGGTCTAGAACGGAGGAGTATCGGGGAGCTGTTTTTT. This gives the protein CASSGLERRSIGELFF.

The gene calls are TRBV7-9 and TRBJ2-3, with 7 bases lining up with TRBD2. CDR1 SEHNR and CDR2 FQNEAQ come from the germline V gene (reference sequence). The CDR3 is 15 residues long. Trimming took 0 bases from V and 6 from J; bases not matched to a gene: 6. The CDR3 sequence: CASSLAQRETDTQYF. For the CDR3, the DNA is TGTGCCAGCAGCTTAGCCCAGCGGGAAACGGATACGCAGTATTTT.

The chain links TRBV4-3 to TRBJ2-1, with D possibly being TRBD2 (6 bases). Germline V gene data show CDR1 as LGHNA and CDR2 as YSLEER. This CDR3 spans 16 amino acids. V lost 0 bases, J lost 2 bases, and 11 bases lay in between. CDR3 region: CASSQDRRGAYNEQFF. In DNA, the CDR3 is TGCGCCAGCAGCCAAGACCGACGCGGGGCCTACAATGAGCAGTTCTTC.

This chain uses TRBV29-1 with TRBJ2-3; D might be TRBD1 (6 bases). The V end lost 6 bases, the J end lost 4 bases, and 11 bases lay between the germline ends. Germline lookup yields CDR1 SQVTM and CDR2 ANQGSEA. This CDR3 is built from 12 residues. The CDR3 DNA sequence: TGCAGCGTCGGTTCAGGGGCAGATACGCAGTATTTT. The encoded protein is CSVGSGADTQYF.

This sequence joins TRBV6-4 and TRBJ1-4, with D hard to call. CDR1 and CDR2 (germline): MRHNA, SNTAGT. The V end was cut by 6 bases, the J end by 8 bases, with 13 bases between. The CDR3 has 13 amino acids. CDR3 DNA sequence: TGTGCCAGCAGGATAACCCCGGAGGAAAAACTGTTTTTT. It yields the protein CASRITPEEKLFF.

This chain uses TRBV5-4 with TRBJ1-6, with a possible D match to TRBD1 (6 bases). CDR3 length: 16 amino acids. Germline-derived CDR1 and CDR2 are SGHNT and YYREEE (reference sequence). Trimming removed 4 bases from V and 0 bases from J, with 11 bases in between. The chain's CDR3 is CASSQGPRSYNSPLHF. CDR3 in DNA: TGTGCCAGCAGCCAGGGGCCCCGCTCCTATAATTCACCCCTCCACTTT.

This clone was counted a single time. The chain uses TRBV6-5 and TRBJ1-4, with D maybe TRBD1 (6 bases). Germline lookup yields CDR1 MNHEY and CDR2 SVGAGI. The CDR3 consists of 14 residues. The V and J ends lost 6 bases and 8 bases respectively, with 16 bases between them. The CDR3 DNA reads TGTGCCAGCAGAGTCACAGGGCTGGGAGAAAAACTGTTTTTT. Protein: CASRVTGLGEKLFF.

This clone was counted between two and nine times. The sample has other DNA sequences that encode this CDR3 too. The rearrangement links TRBV18 to TRBJ1-2, with TRBD1 as a possible D gene (6 bases). Germline loops: CDR1 KGHSH, CDR2 LQKENI. The length of the CDR3 is 16 residues. V lost 0 bases and J 1 base, leaving 12 bases between the germline ends. The CDR3 coding sequence is TGTGCCAGCTCACCACCGGGCGGGGGCAGTAACTATGGCTACACCTTC. Translating gives CASSPPGGGSNYGYTF.

This chain links TRBV6-1 with TRBJ2-1; D uncertain. The V gene's germline CDR1 is MNHNS and CDR2 SASEGT. This CDR3 comprises 12 residues. Trimming cost V 0 bases and J 5 bases, with 2 bases left between them. Here the CDR3 reads CASSEANNEQFF. The CDR3 DNA is TGTGCCAGCAGTGAAGCGAACAATGAGCAGTTCTTC.

The rearrangement links TRBV6-2 or TRBV6-3 to TRBJ2-3; D gene uncertain. Germline V CDR1 and CDR2: MNHEY, SVGEGT. The CDR3 totals 12 residues. The V end was cut by 4 bases, the J end by 0 bases, with 2 bases between. CDR3 coding DNA: TGTGCCAGCAGTTCTAGCACAGATACGCAGTATTTT. Its translation: CASSSSTDTQYF.

The chain recombines TRBV13 with TRBJ1-2, with no clear D. V was clipped by 1 base and J by 5 bases, with 11 bases between them. The CDR3 loop spans 14 amino acids. Germline lookup yields CDR1 PRHDT and CDR2 FYEKMQ (reference sequence). CDR3 nucleotides: TGTGCCAGCAGCTTAGCACGACCCATGTATGGCTACACCTTC. Its translation: CASSLARPMYGYTF.

The genes are TRBV11-2 and TRBJ1-6; D is unresolved. The CDR3 contains 16 residues. V lost 2 bases to trimming and J lost 8 bases, with 16 bases between them. Germline V CDR1 and CDR2: SGHAT, FQNNGV. The CDR3 is CASSLKSTARYSPLHF. The CDR3 region has the DNA TGTGCCAGCAGCTTAAAGTCGACGGCTCGTTATTCACCCCTCCACTTT.

CDR3 in amino acids: CASSWWGPGSYNEQFF. Written as DNA, the CDR3 is TGTGCCAGCAGCTGGTGGGGCCCAGGCTCCTACAATGAGCAGTTCTTC. V usage is TRBV5-4 and J usage is TRBJ2-1, with TRBD1 as a possible D gene (5 bases). V was pared by 3 bases and J by 0 bases, with 13 bases between. The CDR3 has 16 residues. Germline loops: CDR1 SGHNT, CDR2 YYREEE (reference sequence).

This clone was observed at least ten times. The gene calls are TRBV5-8 and TRBJ2-5; perhaps TRBD1 as D (7 bases). Trimming left V 4 bases short and J 4 bases short, with 20 bases between. Germline V gene data show CDR1 as SGHTS and CDR2 as YDEGEE. The CDR3 runs 16 residues. In nucleotides, the CDR3 is TGTGCCAGCAGCCACATAATAGCGGAGGGGGCAGAGACCCAGTACTTC. Protein product: CASSHIIAEGAETQYF.

The chain employs TRBV2 and TRBJ1-5; D unresolved. Germline loops: CDR1 SNHLY, CDR2 FYNNEI. The V and J ends lost 3 bases and 0 bases respectively, with 6 bases between them. The CDR3 is made up of 14 amino acids. The CDR3 DNA is TGTGCCAGCAGTGAGACATTTAGCAATCAGCCCCAGCATTTT. Amino acid sequence: CASSETFSNQPQHF.

This chain links TRBV25-1 with TRBJ1-6, with D maybe TRBD1 (5 bases). The CDR3 loop spans 15 amino acids. Germline values: CDR1 MGHDK, CDR2 SYGVNS. V lost 1 base and J 6 bases, leaving 10 bases between the germline ends. The CDR3 spells CASSESGGPNSPLHF. CDR3 DNA sequence: TGTGCCAGCAGTGAATCTGGGGGACCTAATTCACCCCTCCACTTT.

The rearrangement joins TRBV5-6 to TRBJ1-1; maybe TRBD1 (5 bases). The germline V and J ends were trimmed by 6 bases and 8 bases, with 23 bases remaining between them. CDR1 SGHDT and CDR2 YYEEEE come from the germline V gene. This CDR3 has 15 amino acids. The CDR3 sequence: CASILRQTKMVEAFF. CDR3 sequence (DNA): TGTGCCAGCATCTTAAGACAGACGAAGATGGTGGAAGCTTTCTTT.

This clone was seen only a few times. The CDR3 region has the DNA TGTGCCATCAGTGTGGAGCCGAAGACCGAGCAGTACGTC. Amino acids: CAISVEPKTEQYV. The chain carries TRBV10-3 and TRBJ2-7; D remains ambiguous. V was clipped by 4 bases and J by 6 bases, with 13 bases between them. The CDR3 runs 13 residues. Germline CDR1 reads ENHRY; CDR2 reads SYGVKD.

This chain links TRBV24-1 with TRBJ1-1; 11 nucleotides match TRBD1. Germline loops: CDR1 KGHDR, CDR2 SFDVKD. The CDR3 runs to 12 residues. Losses at the gene ends were 3 bases for V and 10 bases for J; bases not matched to a gene: 0. CDR3 in amino acids: CATSDGTGGAFF. Written as DNA, the CDR3 is TGTGCCACCAGTGATGGGACAGGGGGAGCTTTCTTT.

The chain joins TRBV7-9 to TRBJ1-1; D is uncertain. This CDR3 region has 13 residues. V lost 5 bases and J lost 7, with 14 bases in between. The germline V gene encodes CDR1 SEHNR and CDR2 FQNEAQ (reference sequence). The CDR3 reads CASSLPWLGEAFF. Here the CDR3 DNA reads TGTGCCAGCAGCCTACCCTGGTTGGGTGAAGCTTTCTTT.